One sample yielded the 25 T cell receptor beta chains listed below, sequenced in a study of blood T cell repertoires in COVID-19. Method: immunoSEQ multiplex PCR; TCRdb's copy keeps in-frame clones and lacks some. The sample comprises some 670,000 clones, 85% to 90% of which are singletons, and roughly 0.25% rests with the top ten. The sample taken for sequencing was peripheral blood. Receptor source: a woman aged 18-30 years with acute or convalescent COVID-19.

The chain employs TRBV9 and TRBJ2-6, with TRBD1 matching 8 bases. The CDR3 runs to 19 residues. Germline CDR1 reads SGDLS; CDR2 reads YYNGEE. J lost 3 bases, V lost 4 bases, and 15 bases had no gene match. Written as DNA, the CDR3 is TGTGCCAGCAGCAACCCGCGCAGGGGGCATTCGTATGGGGCCAACGTCCTGACTTTC. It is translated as CASSNPRRGHSYGANVLTF.

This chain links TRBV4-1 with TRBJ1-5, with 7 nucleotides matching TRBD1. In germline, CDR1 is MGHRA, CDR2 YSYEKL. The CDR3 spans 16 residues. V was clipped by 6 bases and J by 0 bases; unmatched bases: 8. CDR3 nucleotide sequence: TGCGCCAGCAGACCAGGGGGTCCCTATAGCAATCAGCCCCAGCATTTT. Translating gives CASRPGGPYSNQPQHF.

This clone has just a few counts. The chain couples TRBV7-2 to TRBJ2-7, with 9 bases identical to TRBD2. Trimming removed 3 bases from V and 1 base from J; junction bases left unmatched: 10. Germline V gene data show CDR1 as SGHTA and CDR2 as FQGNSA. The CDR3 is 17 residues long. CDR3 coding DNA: TGTGCCAGCAGCTTTGTGGTTACTAGCGGGTCATCCTACGAGCAGTACTTC. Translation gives CASSFVVTSGSSYEQYF.

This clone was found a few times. The CDR3 sequence is CASIGPQRPYEQYF. In DNA, the CDR3 is TGTGCCAGCATTGGGCCACAAAGGCCATACGAGCAGTACTTC. The genes are TRBV2 and TRBJ2-7; D is unresolved. Looked up from germline, CDR1 is SNHLY and CDR2 is FYNNEI. This CDR3 contains 14 residues. Trimming shortened V by 7 bases and J by 4 bases, and 17 bases separated the two germline ends.

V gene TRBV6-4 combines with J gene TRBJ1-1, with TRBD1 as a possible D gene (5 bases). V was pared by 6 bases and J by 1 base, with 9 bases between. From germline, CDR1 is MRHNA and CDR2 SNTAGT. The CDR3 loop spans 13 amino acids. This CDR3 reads CASRLTENTEAFF. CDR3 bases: TGTGCCAGCAGACTGACAGAGAACACTGAAGCTTTCTTT.

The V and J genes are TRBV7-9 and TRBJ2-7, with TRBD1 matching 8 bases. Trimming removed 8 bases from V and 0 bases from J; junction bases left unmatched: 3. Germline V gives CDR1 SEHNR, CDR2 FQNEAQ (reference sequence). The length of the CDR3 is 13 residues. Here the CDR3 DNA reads TGTGCCAGCGCCGGGACAGGCTCCTACGAGCAGTACTTC. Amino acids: CASAGTGSYEQYF.

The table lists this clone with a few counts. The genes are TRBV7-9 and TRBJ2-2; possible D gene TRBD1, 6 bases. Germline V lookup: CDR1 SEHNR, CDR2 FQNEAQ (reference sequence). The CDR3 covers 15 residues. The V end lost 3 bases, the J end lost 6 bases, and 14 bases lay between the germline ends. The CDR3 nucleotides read TGTGCCAGCAGCTTTAACAGGGCTGCGTCCGGGGAGCTGTTTTTT. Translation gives CASSFNRAASGELFF.

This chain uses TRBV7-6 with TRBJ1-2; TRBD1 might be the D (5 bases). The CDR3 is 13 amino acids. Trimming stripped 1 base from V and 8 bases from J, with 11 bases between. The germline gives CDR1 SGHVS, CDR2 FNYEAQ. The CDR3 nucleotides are TGTGCCAGCAGCTTAGGTCCGGGGGTCGGCTACACCTTC. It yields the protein CASSLGPGVGYTF.

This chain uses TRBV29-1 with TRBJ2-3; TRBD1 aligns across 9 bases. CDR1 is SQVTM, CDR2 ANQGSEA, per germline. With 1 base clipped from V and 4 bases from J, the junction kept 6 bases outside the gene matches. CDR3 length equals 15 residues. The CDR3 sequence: CSVEGTGGEADTQYF. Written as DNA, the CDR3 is TGCAGCGTTGAAGGAACAGGGGGCGAGGCAGATACGCAGTATTTT.

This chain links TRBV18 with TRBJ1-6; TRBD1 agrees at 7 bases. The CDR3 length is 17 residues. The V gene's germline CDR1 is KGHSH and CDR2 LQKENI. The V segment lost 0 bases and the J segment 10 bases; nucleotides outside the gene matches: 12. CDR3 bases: TGTGCCAGCTCACCACCCGCAACAGACAGGGAGGAATCACCCCTCCACTTT. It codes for CASSPPATDREESPLHF.

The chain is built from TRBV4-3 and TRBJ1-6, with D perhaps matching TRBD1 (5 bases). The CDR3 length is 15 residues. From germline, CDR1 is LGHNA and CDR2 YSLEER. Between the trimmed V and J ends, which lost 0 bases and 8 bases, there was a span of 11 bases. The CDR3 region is CASSQDGAGHSPLHF. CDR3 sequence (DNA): TGCGCCAGCAGCCAAGATGGGGCGGGGCATTCACCCCTCCACTTT.

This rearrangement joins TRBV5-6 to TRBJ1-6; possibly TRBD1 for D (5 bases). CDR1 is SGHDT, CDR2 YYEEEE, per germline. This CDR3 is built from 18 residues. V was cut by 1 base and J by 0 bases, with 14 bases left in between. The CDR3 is CASSLYILGGSYNSPLHF. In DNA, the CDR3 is TGTGCCAGCAGCTTGTATATCCTCGGGGGCTCCTATAATTCACCCCTCCACTTT.

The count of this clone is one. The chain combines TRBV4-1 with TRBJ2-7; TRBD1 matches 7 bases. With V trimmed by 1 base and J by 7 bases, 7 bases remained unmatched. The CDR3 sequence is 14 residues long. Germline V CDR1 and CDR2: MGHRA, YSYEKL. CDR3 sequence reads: CASSQGQGVLEQYF. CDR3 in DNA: TGCGCCAGCAGCCAAGGTCAGGGGGTATTGGAGCAGTACTTC.

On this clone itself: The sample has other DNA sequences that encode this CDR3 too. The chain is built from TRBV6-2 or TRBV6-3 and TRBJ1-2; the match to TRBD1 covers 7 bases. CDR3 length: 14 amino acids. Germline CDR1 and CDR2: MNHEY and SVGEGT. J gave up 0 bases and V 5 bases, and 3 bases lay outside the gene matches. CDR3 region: CASSRDRTNYGYTF. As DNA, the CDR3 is TGTGCCAGCAGTAGGGACAGAACTAACTATGGCTACACCTTC.

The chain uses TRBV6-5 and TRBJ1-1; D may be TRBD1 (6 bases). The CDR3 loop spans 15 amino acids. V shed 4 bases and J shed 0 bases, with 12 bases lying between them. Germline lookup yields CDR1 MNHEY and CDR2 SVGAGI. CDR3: CASSLVGGMNTEAFF. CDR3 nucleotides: TGTGCCAGCAGTTTAGTAGGGGGAATGAACACTGAAGCTTTCTTT.

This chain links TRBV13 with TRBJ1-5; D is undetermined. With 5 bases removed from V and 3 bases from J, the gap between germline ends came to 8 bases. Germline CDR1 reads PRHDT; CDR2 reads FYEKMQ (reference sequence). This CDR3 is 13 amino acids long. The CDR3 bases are TGTGCCAGCAGCCCGGGGTACAATCAGCCCCAGCATTTT. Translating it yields CASSPGYNQPQHF.

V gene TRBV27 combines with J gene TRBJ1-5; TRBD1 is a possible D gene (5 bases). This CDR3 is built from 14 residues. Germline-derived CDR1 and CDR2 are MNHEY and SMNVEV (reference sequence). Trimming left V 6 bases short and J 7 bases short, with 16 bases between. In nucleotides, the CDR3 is TGTGCCAGCAGGACGGGGGGGGTCGGCCAGCCCCAGCATTTT. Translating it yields CASRTGGVGQPQHF.

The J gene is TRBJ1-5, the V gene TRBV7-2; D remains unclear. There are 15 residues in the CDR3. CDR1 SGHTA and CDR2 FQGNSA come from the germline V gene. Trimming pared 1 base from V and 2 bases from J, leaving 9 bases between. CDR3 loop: CASSLGGGGNQPQHF. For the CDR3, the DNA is TGTGCCAGCAGCTTAGGAGGCGGAGGCAATCAGCCCCAGCATTTT.

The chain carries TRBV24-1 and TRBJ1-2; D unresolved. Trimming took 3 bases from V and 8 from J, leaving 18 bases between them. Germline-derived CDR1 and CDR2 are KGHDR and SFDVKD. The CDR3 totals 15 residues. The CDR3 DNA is TGTGCCACCAGTGATCCGAGCCGAAAGGGAGGGGGCTACACCTTC. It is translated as CATSDPSRKGGGYTF.

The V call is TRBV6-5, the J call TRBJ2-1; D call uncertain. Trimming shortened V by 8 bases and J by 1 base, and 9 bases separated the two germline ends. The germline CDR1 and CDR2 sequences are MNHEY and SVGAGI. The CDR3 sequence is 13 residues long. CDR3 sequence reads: CASGQFSYNEQFF. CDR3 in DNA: TGTGCCAGCGGGCAGTTTTCCTACAATGAGCAGTTCTTC.

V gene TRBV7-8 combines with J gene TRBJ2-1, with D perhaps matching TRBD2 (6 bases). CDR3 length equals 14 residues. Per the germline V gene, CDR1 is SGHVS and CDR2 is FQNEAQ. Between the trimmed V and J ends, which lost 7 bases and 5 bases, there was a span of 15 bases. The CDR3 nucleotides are TGTGCCAGCATCCTCGGGGGAATCGACAATGAGCAGTTCTTC. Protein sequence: CASILGGIDNEQFF.

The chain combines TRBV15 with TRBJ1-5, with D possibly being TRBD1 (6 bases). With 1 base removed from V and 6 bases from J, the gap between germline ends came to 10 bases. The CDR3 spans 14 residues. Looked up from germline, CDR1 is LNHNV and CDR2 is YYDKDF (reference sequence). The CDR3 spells CATSRAGQSQPQHF. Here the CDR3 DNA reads TGTGCCACCAGCAGAGCAGGACAGTCTCAGCCCCAGCATTTT.

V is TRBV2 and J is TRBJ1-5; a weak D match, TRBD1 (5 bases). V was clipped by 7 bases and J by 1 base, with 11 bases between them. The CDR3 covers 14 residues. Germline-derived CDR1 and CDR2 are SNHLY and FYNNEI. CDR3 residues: CASTSGPSNQPQHF. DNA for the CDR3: TGTGCCAGCACCTCAGGGCCAAGCAATCAGCCCCAGCATTTT.

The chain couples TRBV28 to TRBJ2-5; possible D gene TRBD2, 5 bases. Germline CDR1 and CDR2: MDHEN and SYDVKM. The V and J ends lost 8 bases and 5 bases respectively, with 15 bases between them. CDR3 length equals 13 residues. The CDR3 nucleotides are TGTGCCAGCCAGGACCCCGGGGTGGAGACCCAGTACTTC. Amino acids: CASQDPGVETQYF.

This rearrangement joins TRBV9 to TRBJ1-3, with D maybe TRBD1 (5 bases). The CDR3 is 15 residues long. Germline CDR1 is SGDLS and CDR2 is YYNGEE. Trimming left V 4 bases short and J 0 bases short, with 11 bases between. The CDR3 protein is CASSTGPSSGNTIYF. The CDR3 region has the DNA TGTGCCAGCAGCACAGGCCCGAGCTCTGGAAACACCATATATTTT. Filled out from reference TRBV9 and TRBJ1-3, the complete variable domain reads DSGVTQTPKHLITATGQRVTLRCSPRSGDLSVYWYQQSLDQGLQFLIQYYNGEERAKGNILERFSAQQFPDLHSELNLSSLELGDSALYFCASSTGPSSGNTIYFGEGSWLTVV.